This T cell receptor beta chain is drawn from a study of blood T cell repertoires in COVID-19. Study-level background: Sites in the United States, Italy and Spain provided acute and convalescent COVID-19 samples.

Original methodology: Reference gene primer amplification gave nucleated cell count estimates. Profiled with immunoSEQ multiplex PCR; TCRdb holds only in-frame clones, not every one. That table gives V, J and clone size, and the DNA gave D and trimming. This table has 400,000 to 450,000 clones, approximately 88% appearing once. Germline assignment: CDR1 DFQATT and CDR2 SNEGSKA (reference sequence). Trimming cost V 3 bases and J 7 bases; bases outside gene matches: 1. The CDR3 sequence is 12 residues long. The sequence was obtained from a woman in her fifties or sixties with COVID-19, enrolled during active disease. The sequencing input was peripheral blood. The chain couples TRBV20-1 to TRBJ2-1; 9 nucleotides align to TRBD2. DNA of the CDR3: TGCAGTGCTAGTACTAGCGGGAATGAGCAGTTCTTC. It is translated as CSASTSGNEQFF.